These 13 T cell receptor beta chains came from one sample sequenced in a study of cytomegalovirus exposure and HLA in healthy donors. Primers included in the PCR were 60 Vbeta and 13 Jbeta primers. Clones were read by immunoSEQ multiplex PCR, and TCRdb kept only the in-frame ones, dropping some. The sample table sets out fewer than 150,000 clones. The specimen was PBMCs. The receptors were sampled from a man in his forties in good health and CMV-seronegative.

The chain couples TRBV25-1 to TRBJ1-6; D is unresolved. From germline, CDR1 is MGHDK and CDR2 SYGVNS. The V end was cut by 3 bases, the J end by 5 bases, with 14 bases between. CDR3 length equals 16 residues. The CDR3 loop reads CASSELAGKDNSPLHF. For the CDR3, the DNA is TGTGCCAGCAGTGAGTTAGCGGGGAAGGATAATTCACCCCTCCACTTT.

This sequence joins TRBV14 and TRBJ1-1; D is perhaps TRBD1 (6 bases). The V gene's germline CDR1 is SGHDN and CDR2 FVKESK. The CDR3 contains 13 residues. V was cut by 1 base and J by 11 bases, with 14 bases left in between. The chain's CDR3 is CASSQGFQGLAFF. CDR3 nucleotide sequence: TGTGCCAGCAGCCAAGGGTTTCAGGGGTTGGCTTTCTTT.

CDR3 in amino acids: CASSPSSSYEQYF. As DNA, the CDR3 is TGCGCCAGCAGTCCTAGCAGCTCCTACGAGCAGTACTTC. The rearrangement uses TRBV5-1 and TRBJ2-7; weak D call: TRBD2 (5 bases). The CDR3 spans 13 residues. The germline V gene has CDR1 SGHRS and CDR2 YFSETQ. The V and J ends lost 5 bases and 0 bases respectively, with 9 bases between them.

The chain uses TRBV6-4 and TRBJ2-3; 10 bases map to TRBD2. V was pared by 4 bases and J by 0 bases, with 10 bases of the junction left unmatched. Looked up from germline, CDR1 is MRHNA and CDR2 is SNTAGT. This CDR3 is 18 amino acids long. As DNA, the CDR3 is TGTGCCAGCAGTGCGTATGAGACTAGCGGGCGTAGCACAGATACGCAGTATTTT. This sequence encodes CASSAYETSGRSTDTQYF.

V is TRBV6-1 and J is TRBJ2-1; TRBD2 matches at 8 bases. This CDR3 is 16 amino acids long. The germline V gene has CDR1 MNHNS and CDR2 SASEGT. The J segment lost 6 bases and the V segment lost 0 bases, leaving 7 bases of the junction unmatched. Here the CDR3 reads CASSEASGGAFNEQFF. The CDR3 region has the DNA TGTGCCAGCAGTGAAGCGTCCGGGGGGGCTTTCAATGAGCAGTTCTTC.

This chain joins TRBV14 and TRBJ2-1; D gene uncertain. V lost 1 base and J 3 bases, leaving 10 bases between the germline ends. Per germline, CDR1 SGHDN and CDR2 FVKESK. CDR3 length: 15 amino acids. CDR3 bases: TGTGCCAGCAGCCAAGGGAGAAGCTACTACAATGAGCAGTTCTTC. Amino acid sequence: CASSQGRSYYNEQFF.

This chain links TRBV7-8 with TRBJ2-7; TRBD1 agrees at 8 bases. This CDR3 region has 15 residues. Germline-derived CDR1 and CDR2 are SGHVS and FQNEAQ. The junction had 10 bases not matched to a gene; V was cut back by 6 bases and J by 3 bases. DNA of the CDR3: TGTGCCAGCAGACCATGGACAGGGCTGAACTACGAGCAGTACTTC. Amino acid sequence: CASRPWTGLNYEQYF.

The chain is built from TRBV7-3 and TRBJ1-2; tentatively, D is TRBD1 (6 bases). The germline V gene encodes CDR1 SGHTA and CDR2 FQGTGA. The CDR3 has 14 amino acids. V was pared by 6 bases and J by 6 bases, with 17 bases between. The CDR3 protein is CASSLGGQGNGYTF. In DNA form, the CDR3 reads TGTGCCAGCAGTCTTGGCGGGCAGGGGAATGGCTACACCTTC.

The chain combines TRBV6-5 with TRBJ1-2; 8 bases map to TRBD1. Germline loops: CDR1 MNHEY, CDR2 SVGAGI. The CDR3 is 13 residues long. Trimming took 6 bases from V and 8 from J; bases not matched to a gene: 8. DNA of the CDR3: TGTGCCAGCAGAAAGGACAGGGCGACCGGCTACACCTTC. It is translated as CASRKDRATGYTF.

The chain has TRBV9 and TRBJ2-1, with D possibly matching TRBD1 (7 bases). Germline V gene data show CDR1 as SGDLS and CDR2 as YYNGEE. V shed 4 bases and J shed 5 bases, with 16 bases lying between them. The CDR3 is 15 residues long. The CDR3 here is CASSPQGGADNEQFF. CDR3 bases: TGTGCCAGCAGCCCCCAGGGGGGAGCGGACAATGAGCAGTTCTTC.

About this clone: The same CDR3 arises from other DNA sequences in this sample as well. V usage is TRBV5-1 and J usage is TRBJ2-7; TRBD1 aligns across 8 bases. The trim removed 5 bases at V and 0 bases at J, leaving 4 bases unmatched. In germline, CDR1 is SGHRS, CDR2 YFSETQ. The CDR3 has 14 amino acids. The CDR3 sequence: CASRPTGDSYEQYF. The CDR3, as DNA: TGCGCCAGCAGACCGACAGGGGACTCCTACGAGCAGTACTTC. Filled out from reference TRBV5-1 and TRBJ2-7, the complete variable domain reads KAGVTQTPRYLIKTRGQQVTLSCSPISGHRSVSWYQQTPGQGLQFLFEYFSETQRNKGNFPGRFSGRQFSNSRSEMNVSTLELGDSALYLCASRPTGDSYEQYFGPGTRLTVT.

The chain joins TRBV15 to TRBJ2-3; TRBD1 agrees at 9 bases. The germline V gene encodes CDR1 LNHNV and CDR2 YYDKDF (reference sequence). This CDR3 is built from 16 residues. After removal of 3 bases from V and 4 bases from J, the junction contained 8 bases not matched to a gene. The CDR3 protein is CATSSSGQGVADTQYF. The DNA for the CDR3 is TGTGCCACCAGCAGCTCGGGACAGGGTGTCGCAGATACGCAGTATTTT.

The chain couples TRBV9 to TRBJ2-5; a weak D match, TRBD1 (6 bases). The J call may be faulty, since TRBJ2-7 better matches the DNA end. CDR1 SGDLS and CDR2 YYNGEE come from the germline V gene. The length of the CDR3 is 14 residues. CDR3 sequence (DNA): TGTGCCAGCAGCGTAGGTGGACAGTCCTACGAGCAGTACTTC. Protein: CASSVGGQSYEQYF.